Sequencing of this T cell receptor beta chain was carried out in a study of blood T cell repertoires in COVID-19 (dated by TCRdb to 2018 to 2021). For the wider study: The collaborator samples originated in the United States, Italy and Spain and spanned the acute and convalescent phases of COVID-19. Subjects who had been exposed to COVID-19, were actively infected with it, or had recovered from it provided the deeply sampled blood TCRbeta repertoires that made up the dataset. HLA class I and class II types, where available, came from metadata supplied by the sample provider rather than from assay-based typing. Nearly every sample came with metadata listing a de-identified subject ID, COVID-19 status, age in years and sex. The prospective study material was composed of cDNA or gDNA derived from T cells, B-cell-depleted T cells, or PBMCs. The repertoires were released in a freely available public database meant as a resource for research on the immune response to SARS-CoV-2. The samples were drawn from two sources: the first 160 participants of the ongoing ImmuneRACE study, and approximately 1,300 subjects contributed by 6 global collaborators. What the work shows at the level of the full study, not this receptor alone: The amount of clinical and demographic metadata varied by source and participant and was provided uncurated.

TCRbeta CDR3 regions were amplified from genomic DNA by means of the immunoSEQ Assay, a bias-controlled multiplex PCR. Per the source publication's procedure: Nucleated cell counts per sample were estimated from amplification of reference gene primers within the assay. Sequence reads were collapsed and filtered to measure the absolute abundance of every unique TCRbeta CDR3 rearrangement. For each sample, productive Simpson clonality was calculated by taking the square root of Simpson's diversity index across productive rearrangements. TCRdb took over this immuneACCESS table, retaining in-frame rearrangements with V and J assigned. Such tables are incomplete; in checked studies, under half of the missing clones stem from an unresolved V gene, and the remainder is unexplained. That table is the source of V, J and clone size, and D and trimming were worked out from the DNA. The sample table lists around 400,000 clones, 85% to 90% of them with a count of one. The ten largest clonotypes hold 1.7% of the sample.

In the prospective study, participants were 18 to 89 years old, resided in around 25 geographic areas of the United States, and were enrolled through a virtual design. To assign participants to cohorts, the prospective study relied on clinical history that participants themselves reported in a screening survey and a study questionnaire. Recovered participants in ImmuneRACE Cohort 3 were defined by two consecutive negative NP/OP PCR tests, clearance by a healthcare professional, or resolution of symptoms. Each participant in the prospective study had whole blood, serum and a nasopharyngeal or oropharyngeal swab collected by mobile phlebotomists. Prospective study participants could optionally give additional blood draws and questionnaires over an approximately 2-month period. Prospective study blood samples were shipped either frozen or at room temperature before DNA extraction. Per the germline V gene, SGHRS is the CDR1 and YFSETQ is the CDR2. The trim is 1 base for V and 0 bases for J, with a gap of 11 bases between the germline ends. Its CDR3 holds 16 amino acids, cysteine through phenylalanine. Just the 48-base CDR3 DNA is kept, in frame starting at base 1.

Notes on this clone: Which antigen it targets is not known. No base quality values were provided; no much bigger clone lies one nucleotide off.

Source material: PBMCs or T cells enriched from blood (not recorded which). This sequence was found in a woman between 25 and 40 years old who had recovered from COVID-19. This receptor chain uses TRBV5-1 and TRBJ1-3, with a tentative D gene TRBD1 over 5 matching bases. The nucleotides read TGCGCCAGCAGCTTGTTTTCAGGGCCCTCTGGAAACACCATATATTTT. Its protein product is CASSLFSGPSGNTIYF.